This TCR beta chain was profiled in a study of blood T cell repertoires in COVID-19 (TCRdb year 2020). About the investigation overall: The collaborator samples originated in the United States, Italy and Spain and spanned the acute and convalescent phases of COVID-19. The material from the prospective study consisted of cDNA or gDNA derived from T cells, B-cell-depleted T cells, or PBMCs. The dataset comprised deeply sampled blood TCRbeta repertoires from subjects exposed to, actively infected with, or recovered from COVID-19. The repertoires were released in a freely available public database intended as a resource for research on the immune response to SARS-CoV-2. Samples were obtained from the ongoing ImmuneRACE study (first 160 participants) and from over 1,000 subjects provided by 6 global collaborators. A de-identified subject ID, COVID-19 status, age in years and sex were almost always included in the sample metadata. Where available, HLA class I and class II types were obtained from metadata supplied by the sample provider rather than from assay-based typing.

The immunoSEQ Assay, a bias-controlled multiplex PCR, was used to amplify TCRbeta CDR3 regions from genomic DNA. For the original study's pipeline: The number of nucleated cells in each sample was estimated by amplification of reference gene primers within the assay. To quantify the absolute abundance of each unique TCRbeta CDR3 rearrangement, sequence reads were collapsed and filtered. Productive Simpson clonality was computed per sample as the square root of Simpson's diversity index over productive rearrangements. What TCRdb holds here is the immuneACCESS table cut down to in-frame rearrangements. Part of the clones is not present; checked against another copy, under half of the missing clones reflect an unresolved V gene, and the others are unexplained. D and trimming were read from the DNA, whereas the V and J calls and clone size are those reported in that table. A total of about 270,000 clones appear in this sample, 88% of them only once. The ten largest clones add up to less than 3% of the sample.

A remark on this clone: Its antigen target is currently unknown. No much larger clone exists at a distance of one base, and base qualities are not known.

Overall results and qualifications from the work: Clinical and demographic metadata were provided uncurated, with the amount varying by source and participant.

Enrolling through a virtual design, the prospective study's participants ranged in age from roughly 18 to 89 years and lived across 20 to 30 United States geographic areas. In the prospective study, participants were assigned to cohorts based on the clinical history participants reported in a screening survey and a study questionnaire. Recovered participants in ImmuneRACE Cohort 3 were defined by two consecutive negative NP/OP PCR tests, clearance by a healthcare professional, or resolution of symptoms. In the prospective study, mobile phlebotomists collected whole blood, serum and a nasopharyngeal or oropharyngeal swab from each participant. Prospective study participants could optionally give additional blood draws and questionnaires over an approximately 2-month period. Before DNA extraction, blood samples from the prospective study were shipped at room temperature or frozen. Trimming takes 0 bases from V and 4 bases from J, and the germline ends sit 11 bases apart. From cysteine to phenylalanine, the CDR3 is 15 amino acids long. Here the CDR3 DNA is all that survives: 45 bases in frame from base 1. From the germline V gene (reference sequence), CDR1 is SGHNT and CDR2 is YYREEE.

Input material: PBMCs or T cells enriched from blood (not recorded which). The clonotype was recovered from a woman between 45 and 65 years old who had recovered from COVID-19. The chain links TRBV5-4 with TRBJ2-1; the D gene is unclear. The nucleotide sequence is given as TGTGCCAGCAGCTTGGGCCCCTCTACTTACAATGAGCAGTTCTTC. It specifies CASSLGPSTYNEQFF.